The next 20 T cell receptor beta chains were all read from a single sample in a study of a mutant IDH1 vaccine in newly diagnosed glioma. The time point: week 11, during vaccination. Doses consisted of 300 ug of mutant IDH1 20-mer peptide each, paired with topical imiquimod. The protocol was immunoSEQ multiplex PCR, while the TCRdb copy is restricted to in-frame clones and leaves out a portion. Among some 64,000 clones listed, about 80% were seen once. These receptors are not linked to any known antigen. The sample in question was PBMCs, obtained from a glioma patient whose treatment included an IDH1 peptide vaccine. Receptor source: a man aged 50 to 60 with glioma.

The rearrangement uses TRBV27 and TRBJ1-5; maybe TRBD1 (6 bases). This CDR3 has 12 residues. V was pared by 6 bases and J by 11 bases, with 14 bases between. CDR1 and CDR2 from the germline V gene are MNHEY and SMNVEV (reference sequence). The CDR3 sequence: CASSPQGRAQHF. CDR3 nucleotide sequence: TGTGCCAGCAGCCCCCAGGGGAGGGCCCAGCATTTT.

This clone was observed a few times. The rearrangement links TRBV5-6 to TRBJ2-7, with D perhaps given as TRBD1 or TRBD2 (5 bases each). The CDR3 sequence is 14 residues long. Deletions cut 5 bases from V and 4 bases from J, with 16 bases between. Germline CDR1 SGHDT, CDR2 YYEEEE. The CDR3 spells CASSTGLGNYEQYF. DNA for the CDR3: TGTGCCAGCAGTACAGGACTGGGAAATTACGAGCAGTACTTC. The whole variable domain, filled in from reference TRBV5-6 and TRBJ2-7, reads DAGVTQSPTHLIKTRGQQVTLRCSPKSGHDTVSWYQQALGQGPQFIFQYYEEEERQRGNFPDRFSGHQFPNYSSELNVNALLLGDSALYLCASSTGLGNYEQYFGPGTRLTVT.

The V and J genes are TRBV7-3 and TRBJ1-5, with D hard to call. This CDR3 comprises 13 residues. The germline V gene encodes CDR1 SGHTA and CDR2 FQGTGA. V was shortened by 1 base and J by 5 bases, with 6 bases between the two germline ends. The CDR3 here is CASSLNRDQPQHF. The CDR3 nucleotides read TGTGCCAGCAGCTTAAATCGCGATCAGCCCCAGCATTTT. The variable domain in full, completed from reference TRBV7-3 and TRBJ1-5, reads GAGVSQTPSNKVTEKGKYVELRCDPISGHTALYWYRQSLGQGPEFLIYFQGTGAADDSGLPNDRFFAVRPEGSVSTLKIQRTERGDSAVYLCASSLNRDQPQHFGDGTRLSIL.

The chain couples TRBV25-1 to TRBJ2-7; 8 bases match TRBD1. The J segment lost 3 bases and the V segment lost 4 bases, leaving 8 bases of the junction unmatched. The CDR3 covers 15 residues. The V gene's germline CDR1 is MGHDK and CDR2 SYGVNS. This CDR3 reads CASSGSGQGGYEQYF. The CDR3 DNA sequence: TGTGCCAGCAGTGGGAGCGGACAGGGAGGCTACGAGCAGTACTTC.

This clone was counted once. The chain has TRBV28 and TRBJ1-5, with a possible D match to TRBD1 (5 bases). The ends were cut back, 9 bases at V and 9 bases at J, with 27 bases in the middle. Germline V lookup: CDR1 MDHEN, CDR2 SYDVKM. This CDR3 has 16 residues. CDR3 loop: CASILGGKGDFRPQHF. CDR3 bases: TGTGCCAGTATTTTGGGGGGAAAGGGTGATTTTCGGCCCCAGCATTTT.

This chain joins TRBV28 and TRBJ2-7, with D perhaps matching TRBD2 (6 bases). The germline gives CDR1 MDHEN, CDR2 SYDVKM. V lost 4 bases and J lost 3, with 10 bases in between. The CDR3 totals 13 residues. The CDR3 here is CASSSTGLYEQYF. The CDR3 nucleotides read TGTGCCAGCAGTTCCACGGGACTCTACGAGCAGTACTTC.

The chain recombines TRBV28 with TRBJ1-5, with D maybe TRBD1 (5 bases). V was pared by 6 bases and J by 0 bases, with 9 bases between. Germline V lookup: CDR1 MDHEN, CDR2 SYDVKM. CDR3 length equals 14 residues. DNA for the CDR3: TGTGCCAGCAGGGGACCGTATAGCAATCAGCCCCAGCATTTT. Translation gives CASRGPYSNQPQHF. The whole variable domain, filled in from reference TRBV28 and TRBJ1-5, reads DVKVTQSSRYLVKRTGEKVFLECVQDMDHENMFWYRQDPGLGLRLIYFSYDVKMKEKGDIPEGYSVSREKKERFSLILESASTNQTSMYLCASRGPYSNQPQHFGDGTRLSIL.

V and J are TRBV7-2 and TRBJ1-1; 12 nucleotides agree with TRBD1. Per the germline V gene, CDR1 is SGHTA and CDR2 is FQGNSA. This CDR3 comprises 14 residues. The V gene end was trimmed by 8 bases and the J gene end by 3 bases; junction bases not matched to a gene: 4. In nucleotides, the CDR3 is TGTGCCAGCGGGGGACAGGGGGCATACACTGAAGCTTTCTTT. Its protein is CASGGQGAYTEAFF.

CDR3 coding DNA: TGTGCCATCAGTGAGCAGACGATTAATGAAAAACTGTTTTTT. Translation: CAISEQTINEKLFF. The V and J genes are TRBV10-3 and TRBJ1-4; D is undetermined. In germline, CDR1 is ENHRY, CDR2 SYGVKD. Trimming cost V 2 bases and J 4 bases, with 8 bases left between them. This CDR3 region has 14 residues.

This chain connects TRBV20-1 to TRBJ2-1; D gene uncertain. The V and J ends lost 5 bases and 10 bases respectively, with 9 bases between them. The CDR3 contains 10 residues. CDR1 is DFQATT and CDR2 is SNEGSKA in the germline V gene (reference sequence). CDR3 DNA sequence: TGCAGTGCTGACTGGAGCGAGCAGTTCTTC. It codes for CSADWSEQFF.

This chain uses TRBV15 with TRBJ1-3; possible D gene TRBD1, 6 bases. V was cut by 0 bases and J by 2 bases, with 14 bases left in between. The CDR3 covers 17 residues. Germline CDR1 reads LNHNV; CDR2 reads YYDKDF (reference sequence). The CDR3 reads CATSRDGDTTPGNTIYF. The DNA for the CDR3 is TGTGCCACCAGCAGAGATGGGGACACCACTCCTGGAAACACCATATATTTT.

As to this clone: Additional DNA sequences in this sample encode the identical CDR3. This chain links TRBV2 with TRBJ1-1; D may be TRBD1 (6 bases). The CDR3 consists of 18 residues. Trimming took off 6 bases at V and 1 base at J, with 24 bases between the two ends. Germline V gene data show CDR1 as SNHLY and CDR2 as FYNNEI. The CDR3 sequence: CASRPRGGGQLGNTEAFF. CDR3 sequence (DNA): TGTGCCAGCAGGCCAAGAGGGGGGGGGCAGTTAGGGAACACTGAAGCTTTCTTT. Combining the CDR3 with reference TRBV2 and TRBJ1-1 gives the whole variable domain EPEVTQTPSHQVTQMGQEVILRCVPISNHLYFYWYRQILGQKVEFLVSFYNNEISEKSEIFDDQFSVERPDGSNFTLKIRSTKLEDSAMYFCASRPRGGGQLGNTEAFFGQGTRLTVV.

The gene calls are TRBV2 and TRBJ1-6; D not resolved. Germline CDR1 reads SNHLY; CDR2 reads FYNNEI. The CDR3 consists of 13 residues. Deletions cut 11 bases from V and 0 bases from J, with 8 bases between. CDR3: CAGKSSYNSPLHF. The CDR3 coding sequence is TGTGCCGGCAAGAGCTCCTATAATTCACCCCTCCACTTT.

V is TRBV19 and J is TRBJ2-7; D might be TRBD2 (5 bases). This CDR3 has 15 amino acids. V was shortened by 1 base and J by 1 base, with 11 bases between the two germline ends. Per the germline V gene, CDR1 is LNHDA and CDR2 is SQIVND (reference sequence). The CDR3 DNA reads TGTGCCAGTAGTATAGGAGGGATGAGGTCCTACGAGCAGTACTTC. It codes for CASSIGGMRSYEQYF.

J is TRBJ2-5 and V is TRBV19; a weak D match, TRBD2 (7 bases). V lost 3 bases, J lost 4 bases, and 9 bases lay in between. The germline CDR1 and CDR2 sequences are LNHDA and SQIVND (reference sequence). The CDR3 totals 13 residues. As DNA, the CDR3 is TGTGCCAGTAGTATTGGGGGGGCAGAGACCCAGTACTTC. Translated, it gives CASSIGGAETQYF.

The chain uses TRBV2 and TRBJ2-7; 7 nucleotides agree with TRBD1. Trimming took 9 bases from V and 1 from J; bases not matched to a gene: 6. This CDR3 contains 13 residues. The germline gives CDR1 SNHLY, CDR2 FYNNEI. The CDR3, as DNA: TGTGCCAGTGACAGGGAATTATCCTACGAGCAGTACTTC. Its translation: CASDRELSYEQYF.

The chain uses TRBV7-2 and TRBJ2-7, with a tentative D call TRBD1 (6 bases). The length of the CDR3 is 14 residues. Trimming left V 5 bases short and J 0 bases short, with 11 bases between. CDR1 SGHTA and CDR2 FQGNSA come from the germline V gene. The CDR3 spells CASSGTRSSYEQYF. The CDR3, as DNA: TGTGCCAGCAGCGGGACAAGAAGCTCCTACGAGCAGTACTTC. Full variable domain (rest looked up from reference TRBV7-2 and TRBJ2-7): GAGVSQSPSNKVTEKGKDVELRCDPISGHTALYWYRQSLGQGLEFLIYFQGNSAPDKSGLPSDRFSAERTGGSVSTLTIQRTQQEDSAVYLCASSGTRSSYEQYFGPGTRLTVT.

The rearrangement uses TRBV2 and TRBJ2-6; perhaps D is TRBD1 or TRBD2 (6 bases each). CDR1 and CDR2 (germline): SNHLY, FYNNEI. Trimming removed 9 bases at V and 1 base at J, with 13 bases between. The CDR3 runs 15 residues. The DNA for the CDR3 is TGTGCCAGGGGAACAGGGACTTCTGGGGCCAACGTCCTGACTTTC. It translates to CARGTGTSGANVLTF. The entire variable domain, with the rest obtained from reference TRBV2 and TRBJ2-6, is as follows: EPEVTQTPSHQVTQMGQEVILRCVPISNHLYFYWYRQILGQKVEFLVSFYNNEISEKSEIFDDQFSVERPDGSNFTLKIRSTKLEDSAMYFCARGTGTSGANVLTFGAGSRLTVL.

The chain links TRBV7-9 to TRBJ2-7; TRBD1 agrees at 12 bases. The germline V gene has CDR1 SEHNR and CDR2 FQNEAQ (reference sequence). The V segment lost 6 bases and the J segment 6 bases; nucleotides outside the gene matches: 3. The length of the CDR3 is 13 residues. CDR3 nucleotide sequence: TGTGCCAGCAGGAGGGACAGGGGGCTCGAGCAGTACTTC. As protein: CASRRDRGLEQYF. The full variable domain, with the rest looked up from reference TRBV7-9 and TRBJ2-7, is DTGVSQNPRHKITKRGQNVTFRCDPISEHNRLYWYRQTLGQGPEFLTYFQNEAQLEKSRLLSDRFSAERPKGSFSTLEIQRTEQGDSAMYLCASRRDRGLEQYFGPGTRLTVT.

The gene calls are TRBV5-1 and TRBJ2-2; TRBD1 might be the D (6 bases). Trimming stripped 4 bases from V and 1 base from J, with 11 bases between. CDR1 and CDR2 from the germline V gene are SGHRS and YFSETQ. The CDR3 is made up of 15 amino acids. CDR3 nucleotide sequence: TGCGCCAGCAGCACCCCGACAGGGAACACCGGGGAGCTGTTTTTT. Protein sequence: CASSTPTGNTGELFF.